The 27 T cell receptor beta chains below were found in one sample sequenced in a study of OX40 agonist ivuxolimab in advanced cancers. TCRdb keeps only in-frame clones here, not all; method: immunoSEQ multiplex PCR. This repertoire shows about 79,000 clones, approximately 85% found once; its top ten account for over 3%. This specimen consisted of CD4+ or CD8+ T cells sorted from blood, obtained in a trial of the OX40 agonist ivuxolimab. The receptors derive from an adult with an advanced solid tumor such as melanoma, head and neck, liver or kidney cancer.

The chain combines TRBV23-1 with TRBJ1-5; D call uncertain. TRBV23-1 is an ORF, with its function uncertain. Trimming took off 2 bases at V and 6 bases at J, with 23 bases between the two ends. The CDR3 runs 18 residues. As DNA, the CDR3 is TGCGCCAGCAGTCAACCTCCACAGCGACGAGGGCGAGTTCAGCCCCAGCATTTT. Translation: CASSQPPQRRGRVQPQHF.

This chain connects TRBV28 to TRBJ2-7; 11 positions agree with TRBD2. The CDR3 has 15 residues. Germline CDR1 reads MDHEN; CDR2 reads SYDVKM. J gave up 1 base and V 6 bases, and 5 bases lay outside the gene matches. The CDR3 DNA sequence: TGTGCCAGCAGAGGGAGACTAGCGGGGTCCTACGAGCAGTACTTC. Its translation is CASRGRLAGSYEQYF.

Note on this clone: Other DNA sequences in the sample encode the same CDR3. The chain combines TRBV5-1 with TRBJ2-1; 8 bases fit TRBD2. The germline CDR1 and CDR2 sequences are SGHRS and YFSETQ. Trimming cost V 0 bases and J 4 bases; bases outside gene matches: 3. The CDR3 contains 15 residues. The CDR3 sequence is CASSLGSSGYNEQFF. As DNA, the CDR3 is TGCGCCAGCAGCTTGGGGTCTAGCGGGTACAATGAGCAGTTCTTC.

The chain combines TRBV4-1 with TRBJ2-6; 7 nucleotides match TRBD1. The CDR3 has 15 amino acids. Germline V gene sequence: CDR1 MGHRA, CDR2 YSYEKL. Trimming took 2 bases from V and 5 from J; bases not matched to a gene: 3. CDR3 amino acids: CASSQNRGWANVLTF. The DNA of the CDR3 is TGCGCCAGCAGCCAAAACAGGGGCTGGGCCAACGTCCTGACTTTC.

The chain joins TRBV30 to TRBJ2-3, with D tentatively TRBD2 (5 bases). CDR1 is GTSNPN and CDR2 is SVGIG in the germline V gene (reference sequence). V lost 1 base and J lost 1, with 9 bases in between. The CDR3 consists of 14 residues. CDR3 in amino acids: CAWSGSGGTDTQYF. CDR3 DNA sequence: TGTGCCTGGAGTGGAAGCGGCGGCACAGATACGCAGTATTTT. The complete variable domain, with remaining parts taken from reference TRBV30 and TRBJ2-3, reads SQTIHQWPATLVQPVGSPLSLECTVEGTSNPNLYWYRQAAGRGLQLLFYSVGIGQISSEVPQNLSASRPQDRQFILSSKKLLLSDSGFYLCAWSGSGGTDTQYFGPGTRLTVL.

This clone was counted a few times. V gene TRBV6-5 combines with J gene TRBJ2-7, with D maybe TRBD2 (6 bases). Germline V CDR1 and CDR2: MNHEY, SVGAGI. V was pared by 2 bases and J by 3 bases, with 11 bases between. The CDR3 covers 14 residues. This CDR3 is CASSYGQGGYEQYF. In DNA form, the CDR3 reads TGTGCCAGCAGTTACGGGCAGGGAGGCTACGAGCAGTACTTC.

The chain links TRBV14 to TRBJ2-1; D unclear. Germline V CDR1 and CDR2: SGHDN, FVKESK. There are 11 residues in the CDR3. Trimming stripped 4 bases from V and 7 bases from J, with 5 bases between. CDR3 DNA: TGTGCCAGCAGCCTTGATAATGAGCAGTTCTTC. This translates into CASSLDNEQFF.

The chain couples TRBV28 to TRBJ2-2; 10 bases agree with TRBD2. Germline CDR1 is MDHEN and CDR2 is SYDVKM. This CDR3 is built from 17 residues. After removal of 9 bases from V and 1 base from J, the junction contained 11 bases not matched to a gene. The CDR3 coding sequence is TGTGCCAGTGACCCGGGACTAGCGAGTATGAACACCGGGGAGCTGTTTTTT. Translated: CASDPGLASMNTGELFF.

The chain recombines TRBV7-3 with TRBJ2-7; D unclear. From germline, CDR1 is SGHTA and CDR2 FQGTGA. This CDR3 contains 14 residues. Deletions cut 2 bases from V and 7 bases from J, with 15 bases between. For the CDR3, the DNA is TGTGCCAGCAGCTTAGCAAGACTGGCTGGAGAGCAGTACTTC. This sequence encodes CASSLARLAGEQYF.

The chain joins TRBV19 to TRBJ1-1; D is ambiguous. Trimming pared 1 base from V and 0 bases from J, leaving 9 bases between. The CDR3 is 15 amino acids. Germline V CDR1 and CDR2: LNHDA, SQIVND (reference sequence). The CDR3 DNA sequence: TGTGCCAGTAGTATAGGGGCAGTCATGAACACTGAAGCTTTCTTT. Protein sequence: CASSIGAVMNTEAFF.

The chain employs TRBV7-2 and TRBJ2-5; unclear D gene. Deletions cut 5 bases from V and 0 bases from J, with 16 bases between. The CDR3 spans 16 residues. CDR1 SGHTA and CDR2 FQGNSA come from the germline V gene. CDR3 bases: TGTGCCAGCAGCCACAACCCTAACATTTACCAAGAGACCCAGTACTTC. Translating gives CASSHNPNIYQETQYF.

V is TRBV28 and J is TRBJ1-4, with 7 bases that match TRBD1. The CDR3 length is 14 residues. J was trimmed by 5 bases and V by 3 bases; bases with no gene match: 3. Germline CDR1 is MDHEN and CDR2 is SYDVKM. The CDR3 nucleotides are TGTGCCAGCAGTTTCAGGGGGTACAATGAAAAACTGTTTTTT. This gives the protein CASSFRGYNEKLFF.

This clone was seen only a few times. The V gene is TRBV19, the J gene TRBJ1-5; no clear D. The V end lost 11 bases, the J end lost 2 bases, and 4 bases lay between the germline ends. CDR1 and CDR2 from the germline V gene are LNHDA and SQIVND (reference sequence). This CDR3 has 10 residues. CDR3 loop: CASGNQPQHF. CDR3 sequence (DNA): TGTGCCTCCGGCAATCAGCCCCAGCATTTT.

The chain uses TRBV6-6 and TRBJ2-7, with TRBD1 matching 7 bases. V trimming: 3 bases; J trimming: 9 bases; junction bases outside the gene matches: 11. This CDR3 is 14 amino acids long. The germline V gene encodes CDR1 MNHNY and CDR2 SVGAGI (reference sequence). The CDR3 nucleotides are TGTGCCAGCAGTTATTCGGACAGGCAAACCTGGCAGTACTTC. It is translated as CASSYSDRQTWQYF.

The CDR3 is CASSPIDAAADQETQYF. CDR3 DNA: TGTGCCAGTAGTCCAATTGACGCCGCCGCGGATCAAGAGACCCAGTACTTC. The J gene is TRBJ2-5, the V gene TRBV19; the D is unclear. This CDR3 spans 17 amino acids. Germline CDR1 LNHDA, CDR2 SQIVND (reference sequence). Trimming removed 5 bases from V and 2 bases from J, with 21 bases in between.

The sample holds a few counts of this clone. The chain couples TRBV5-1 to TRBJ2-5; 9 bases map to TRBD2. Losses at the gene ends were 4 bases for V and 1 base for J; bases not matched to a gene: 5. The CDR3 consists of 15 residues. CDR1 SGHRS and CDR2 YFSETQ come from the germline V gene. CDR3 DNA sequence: TGCGCCAGCAGCCGGACGACTAGCGGCCAAGAGACCCAGTACTTC. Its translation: CASSRTTSGQETQYF.

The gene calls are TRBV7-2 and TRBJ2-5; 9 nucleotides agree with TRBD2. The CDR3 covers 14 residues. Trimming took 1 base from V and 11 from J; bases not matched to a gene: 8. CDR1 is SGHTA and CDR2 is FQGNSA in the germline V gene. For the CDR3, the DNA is TGTGCCAGCAGCTTAGAAGCGGGAGGTGGAGAGCAGTACTTC. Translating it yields CASSLEAGGGEQYF.

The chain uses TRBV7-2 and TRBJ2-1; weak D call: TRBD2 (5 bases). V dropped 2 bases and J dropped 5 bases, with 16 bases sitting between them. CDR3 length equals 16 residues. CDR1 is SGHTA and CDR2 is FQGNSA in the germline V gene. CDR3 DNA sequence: TGTGCCAGCAGCTTACTGCGTGGGAGCCCACACAATGAGCAGTTCTTC. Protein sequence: CASSLLRGSPHNEQFF.

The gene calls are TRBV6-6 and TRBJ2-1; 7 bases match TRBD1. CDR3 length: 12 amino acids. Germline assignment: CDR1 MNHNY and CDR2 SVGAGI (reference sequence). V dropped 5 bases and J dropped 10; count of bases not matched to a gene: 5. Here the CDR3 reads CASSRQGNEQFF. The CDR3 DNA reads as TGTGCCAGCAGTCGACAGGGAAACGAGCAGTTCTTC.

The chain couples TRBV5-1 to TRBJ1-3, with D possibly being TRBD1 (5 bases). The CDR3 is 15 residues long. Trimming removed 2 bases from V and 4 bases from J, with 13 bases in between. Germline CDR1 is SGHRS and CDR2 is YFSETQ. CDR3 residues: CASSFGGSLGNTIYF. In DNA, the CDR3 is TGCGCCAGCAGCTTTGGGGGAAGCTTGGGAAACACCATATATTTT.

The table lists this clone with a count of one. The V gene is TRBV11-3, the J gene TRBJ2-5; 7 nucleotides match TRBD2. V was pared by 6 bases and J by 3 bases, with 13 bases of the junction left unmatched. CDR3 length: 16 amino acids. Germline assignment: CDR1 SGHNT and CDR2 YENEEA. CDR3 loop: CASSFQIIAGEETQYF. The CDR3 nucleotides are TGTGCCAGCAGTTTTCAGATCATTGCGGGAGAAGAGACCCAGTACTTC. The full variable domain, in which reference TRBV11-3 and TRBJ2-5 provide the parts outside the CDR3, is EAGVVQSPRYKIIEKKQPVAFWCNPISGHNTLYWYLQNLGQGPELLIRYENEEAVDDSQLPKDRFSAERLKGVDSTLKIQPAELGDSAVYLCASSFQIIAGEETQYFGPGTRLLVL.

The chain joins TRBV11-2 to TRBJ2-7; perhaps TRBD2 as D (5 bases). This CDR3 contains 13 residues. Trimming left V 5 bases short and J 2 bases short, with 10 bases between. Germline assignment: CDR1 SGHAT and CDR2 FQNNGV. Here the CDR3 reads CASSHRGAYEQYF. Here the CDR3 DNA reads TGTGCCAGCAGCCACCGGGGAGCCTACGAGCAGTACTTC.

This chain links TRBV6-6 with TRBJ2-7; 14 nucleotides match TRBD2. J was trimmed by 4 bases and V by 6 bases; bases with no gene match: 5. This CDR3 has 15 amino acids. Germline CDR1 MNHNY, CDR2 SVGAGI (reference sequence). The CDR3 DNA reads TGTGCCAGCAGCCGGGGACTAGCGGGAGTGTACGAGCAGTACTTC. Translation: CASSRGLAGVYEQYF.

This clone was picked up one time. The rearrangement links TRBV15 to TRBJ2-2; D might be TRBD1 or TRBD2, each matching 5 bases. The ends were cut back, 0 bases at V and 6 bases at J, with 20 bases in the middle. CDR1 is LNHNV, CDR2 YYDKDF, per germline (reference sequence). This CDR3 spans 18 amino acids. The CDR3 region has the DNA TGTGCCACCAGCAGAGATTCCCAGGGACGGTTGGCTGCCGGGGAGCTGTTTTTT. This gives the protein CATSRDSQGRLAAGELFF.

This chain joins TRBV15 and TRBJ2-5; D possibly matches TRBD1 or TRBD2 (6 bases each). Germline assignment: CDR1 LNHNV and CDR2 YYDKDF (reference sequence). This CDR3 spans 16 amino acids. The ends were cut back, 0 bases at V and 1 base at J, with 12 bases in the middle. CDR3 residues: CATSRDRGGLQETQYF. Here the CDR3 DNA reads TGTGCCACCAGCAGAGATCGTGGGGGGCTCCAAGAGACCCAGTACTTC. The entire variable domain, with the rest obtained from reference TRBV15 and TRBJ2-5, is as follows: DAMVIQNPRYQVTQFGKPVTLSCSQTLNHNVMYWYQQKSSQAPKLLFHYYDKDFNNEADTPDNFQSRRPNTSFCFLDIRSPGLGDTAMYLCATSRDRGGLQETQYFGPGTRLLVL.

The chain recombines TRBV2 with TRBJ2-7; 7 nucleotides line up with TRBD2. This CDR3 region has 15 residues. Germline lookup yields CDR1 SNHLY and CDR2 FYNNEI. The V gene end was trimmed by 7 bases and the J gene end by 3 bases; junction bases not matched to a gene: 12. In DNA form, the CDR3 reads TGTGCCAGCATGCGATGGACTAGTGGAAACTACGAGCAGTACTTC. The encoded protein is CASMRWTSGNYEQYF.

The CDR3 bases are TGCGCCAGCAGTTCCAATAGCGGGGACACCTACGAGCAGTACTTC. Protein product: CASSSNSGDTYEQYF. This rearrangement joins TRBV5-1 to TRBJ2-7; 8 positions agree with TRBD2. The CDR3 length is 15 residues. Germline V gene sequence: CDR1 SGHRS, CDR2 YFSETQ. V shed 5 bases and J 2 bases; nucleotides not matched to a gene: 9.